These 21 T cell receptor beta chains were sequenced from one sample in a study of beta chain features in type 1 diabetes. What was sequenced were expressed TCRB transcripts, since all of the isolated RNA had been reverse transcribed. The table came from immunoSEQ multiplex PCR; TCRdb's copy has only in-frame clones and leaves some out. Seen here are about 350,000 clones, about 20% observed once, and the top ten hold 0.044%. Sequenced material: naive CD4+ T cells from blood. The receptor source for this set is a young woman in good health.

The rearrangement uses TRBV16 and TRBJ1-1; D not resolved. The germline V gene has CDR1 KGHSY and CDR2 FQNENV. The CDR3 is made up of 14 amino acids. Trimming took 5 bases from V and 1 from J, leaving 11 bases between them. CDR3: CASSFLGGNTEAFF. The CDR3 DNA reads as TGTGCCAGCAGCTTTCTTGGAGGGAACACTGAAGCTTTCTTT.

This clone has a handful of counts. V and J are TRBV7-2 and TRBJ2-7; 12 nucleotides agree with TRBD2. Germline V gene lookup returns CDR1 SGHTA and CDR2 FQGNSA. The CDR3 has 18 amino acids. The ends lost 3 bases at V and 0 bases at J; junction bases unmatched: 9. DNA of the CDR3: TGTGCCAGCAGCTTTACGACTAGCGGGAGCGTAAGCTCCTACGAGCAGTACTTC. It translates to CASSFTTSGSVSSYEQYF.

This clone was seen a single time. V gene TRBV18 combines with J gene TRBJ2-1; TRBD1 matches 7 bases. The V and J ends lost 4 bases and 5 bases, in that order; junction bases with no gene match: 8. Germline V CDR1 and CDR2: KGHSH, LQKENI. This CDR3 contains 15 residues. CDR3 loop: CASSLFTGENNEQFF. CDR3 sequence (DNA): TGTGCCAGCTCACTCTTTACAGGGGAGAACAATGAGCAGTTCTTC.

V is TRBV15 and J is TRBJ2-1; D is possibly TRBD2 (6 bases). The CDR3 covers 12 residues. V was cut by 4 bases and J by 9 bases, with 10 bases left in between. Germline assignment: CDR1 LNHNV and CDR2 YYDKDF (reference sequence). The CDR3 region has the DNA TGTGCCACCAGCACCATGGGGGGTGAGCAGTTCTTC. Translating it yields CATSTMGGEQFF.

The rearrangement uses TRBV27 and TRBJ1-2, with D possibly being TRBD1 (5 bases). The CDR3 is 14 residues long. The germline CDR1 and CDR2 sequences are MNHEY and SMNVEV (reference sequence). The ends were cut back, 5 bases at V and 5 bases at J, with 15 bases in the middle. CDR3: CASSRQGTAYGYTF. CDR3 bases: TGTGCCAGCAGTCGTCAGGGTACAGCTTATGGCTACACCTTC.

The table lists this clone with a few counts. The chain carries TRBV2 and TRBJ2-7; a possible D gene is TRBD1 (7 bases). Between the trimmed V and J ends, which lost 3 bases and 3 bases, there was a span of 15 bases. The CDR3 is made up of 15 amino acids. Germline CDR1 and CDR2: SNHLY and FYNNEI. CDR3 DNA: TGTGCCAGCAGTGAGTGGGGCAGGGGGGACTACGAGCAGTACTTC. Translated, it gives CASSEWGRGDYEQYF. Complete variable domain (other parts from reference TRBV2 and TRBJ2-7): EPEVTQTPSHQVTQMGQEVILRCVPISNHLYFYWYRQILGQKVEFLVSFYNNEISEKSEIFDDQFSVERPDGSNFTLKIRSTKLEDSAMYFCASSEWGRGDYEQYFGPGTRLTVT.

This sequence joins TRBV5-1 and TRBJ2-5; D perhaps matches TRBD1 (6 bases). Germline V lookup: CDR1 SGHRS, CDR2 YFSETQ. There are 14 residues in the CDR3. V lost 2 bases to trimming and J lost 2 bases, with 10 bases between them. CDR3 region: CASSFTGSQETQYF. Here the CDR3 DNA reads TGCGCCAGCAGCTTTACAGGGTCACAAGAGACCCAGTACTTC.

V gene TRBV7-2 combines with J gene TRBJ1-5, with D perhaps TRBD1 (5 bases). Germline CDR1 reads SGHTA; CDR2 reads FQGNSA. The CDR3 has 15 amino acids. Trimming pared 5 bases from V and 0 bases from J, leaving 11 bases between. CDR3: CASSPGLSSNQPQHF. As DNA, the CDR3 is TGTGCCAGCAGCCCGGGACTGAGTAGCAATCAGCCCCAGCATTTT.

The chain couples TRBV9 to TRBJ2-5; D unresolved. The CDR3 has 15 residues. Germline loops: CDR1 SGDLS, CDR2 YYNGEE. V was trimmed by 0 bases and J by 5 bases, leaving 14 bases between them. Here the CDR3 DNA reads TGTGCCAGCAGCGTAGGCCTAGATTGGCGGGAGACCCAGTACTTC. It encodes CASSVGLDWRETQYF.

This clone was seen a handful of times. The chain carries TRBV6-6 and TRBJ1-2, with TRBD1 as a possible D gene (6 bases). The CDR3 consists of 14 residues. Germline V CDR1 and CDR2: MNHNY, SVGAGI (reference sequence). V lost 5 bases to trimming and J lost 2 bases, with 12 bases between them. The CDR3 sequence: CASSPRTANYGYTF. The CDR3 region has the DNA TGTGCCAGCAGTCCTCGGACAGCAAACTATGGCTACACCTTC.

The CDR3: CSVVGLSGNTIYF. In nucleotides, the CDR3 is TGCAGCGTCGTCGGACTCTCTGGAAACACCATATATTTT. V gene TRBV29-1 combines with J gene TRBJ1-3; D is undetermined. V lost 6 bases and J 0 bases, leaving 9 bases between the germline ends. Per germline, CDR1 SQVTM and CDR2 ANQGSEA. The CDR3 contains 13 residues.

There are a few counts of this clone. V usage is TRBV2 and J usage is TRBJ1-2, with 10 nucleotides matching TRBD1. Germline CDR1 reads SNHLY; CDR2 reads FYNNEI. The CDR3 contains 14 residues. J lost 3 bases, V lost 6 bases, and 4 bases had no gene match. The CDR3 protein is CASSPDRGDYGYTF. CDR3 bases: TGTGCCAGCAGCCCGGACAGGGGGGACTATGGCTACACCTTC.

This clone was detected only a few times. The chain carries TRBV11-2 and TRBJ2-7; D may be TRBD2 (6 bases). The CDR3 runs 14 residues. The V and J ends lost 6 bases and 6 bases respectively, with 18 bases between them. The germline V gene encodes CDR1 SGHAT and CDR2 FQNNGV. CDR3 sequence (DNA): TGTGCCAGCAGTTCTACTAGCCCAAGTGGCGAGCAGTACTTC. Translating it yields CASSSTSPSGEQYF. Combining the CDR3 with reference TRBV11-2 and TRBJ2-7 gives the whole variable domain EAGVAQSPRYKIIEKRQSVAFWCNPISGHATLYWYQQILGQGPKLLIQFQNNGVVDDSQLPKDRFSAERLKGVDSTLKIQPAKLEDSAVYLCASSSTSPSGEQYFGPGTRLTVT.

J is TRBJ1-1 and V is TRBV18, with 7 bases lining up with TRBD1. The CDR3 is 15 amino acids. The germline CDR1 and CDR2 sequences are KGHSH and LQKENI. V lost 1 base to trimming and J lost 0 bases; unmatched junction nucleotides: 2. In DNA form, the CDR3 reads TGTGCCAGCTCACCACGGCAGGGGGTGAACACTGAAGCTTTCTTT. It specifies CASSPRQGVNTEAFF.

This chain's CDR3 is CASSEPGQGGEKLFF. The CDR3 nucleotides read TGTGCCAGCAGCGAACCGGGACAGGGAGGTGAAAAACTGTTTTTT. V and J are TRBV7-9 and TRBJ1-4; 9 bases match TRBD1. Germline V gene data show CDR1 as SEHNR and CDR2 as FQNEAQ (reference sequence). CDR3 size: 15 residues. J lost 7 bases, V lost 5 bases, and 8 bases had no gene match.

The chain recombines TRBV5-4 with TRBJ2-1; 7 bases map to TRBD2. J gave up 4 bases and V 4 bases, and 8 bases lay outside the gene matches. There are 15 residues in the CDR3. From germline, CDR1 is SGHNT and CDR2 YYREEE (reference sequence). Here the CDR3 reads CASSPRSGVYNEQFF. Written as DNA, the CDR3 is TGTGCCAGCAGCCCGAGGAGCGGGGTGTACAATGAGCAGTTCTTC.

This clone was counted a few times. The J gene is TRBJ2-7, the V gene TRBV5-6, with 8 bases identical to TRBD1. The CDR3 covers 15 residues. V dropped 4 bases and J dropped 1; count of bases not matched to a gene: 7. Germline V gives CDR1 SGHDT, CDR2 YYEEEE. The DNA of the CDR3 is TGTGCCAGCAGCCGTGGACAGGGCTTTTCCTACGAGCAGTACTTC. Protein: CASSRGQGFSYEQYF.

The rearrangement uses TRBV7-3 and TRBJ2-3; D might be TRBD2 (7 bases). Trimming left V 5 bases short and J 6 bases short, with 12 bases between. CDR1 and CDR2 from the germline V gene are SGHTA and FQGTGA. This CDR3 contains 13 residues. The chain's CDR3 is CASSGGAGDTQYF. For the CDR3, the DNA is TGTGCCAGCAGCGGGGGGGCAGGGGATACGCAGTATTTT.

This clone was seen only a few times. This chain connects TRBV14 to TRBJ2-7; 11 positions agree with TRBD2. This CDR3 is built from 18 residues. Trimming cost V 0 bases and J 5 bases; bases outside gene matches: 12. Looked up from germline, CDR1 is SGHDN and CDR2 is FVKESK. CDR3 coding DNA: TGTGCCAGCAGCCAAGATGAAGTCGTACTAGCGGGAGTTCACGAGCAGTACTTC. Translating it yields CASSQDEVVLAGVHEQYF.

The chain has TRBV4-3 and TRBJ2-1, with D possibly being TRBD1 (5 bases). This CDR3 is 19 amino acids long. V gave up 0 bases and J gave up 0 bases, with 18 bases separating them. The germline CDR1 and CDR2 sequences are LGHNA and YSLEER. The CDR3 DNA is TGCGCCAGCAGCCAAGAGGAATGGGGCCGACTTGGCTCCTACAATGAGCAGTTCTTC. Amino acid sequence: CASSQEEWGRLGSYNEQFF.

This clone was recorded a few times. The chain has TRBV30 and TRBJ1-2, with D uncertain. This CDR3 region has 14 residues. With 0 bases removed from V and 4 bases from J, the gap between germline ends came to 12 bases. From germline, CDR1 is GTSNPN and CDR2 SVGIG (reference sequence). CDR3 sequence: CAWSVGGGVYGYTF. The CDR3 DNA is TGTGCCTGGAGTGTCGGAGGTGGTGTCTATGGCTACACCTTC.